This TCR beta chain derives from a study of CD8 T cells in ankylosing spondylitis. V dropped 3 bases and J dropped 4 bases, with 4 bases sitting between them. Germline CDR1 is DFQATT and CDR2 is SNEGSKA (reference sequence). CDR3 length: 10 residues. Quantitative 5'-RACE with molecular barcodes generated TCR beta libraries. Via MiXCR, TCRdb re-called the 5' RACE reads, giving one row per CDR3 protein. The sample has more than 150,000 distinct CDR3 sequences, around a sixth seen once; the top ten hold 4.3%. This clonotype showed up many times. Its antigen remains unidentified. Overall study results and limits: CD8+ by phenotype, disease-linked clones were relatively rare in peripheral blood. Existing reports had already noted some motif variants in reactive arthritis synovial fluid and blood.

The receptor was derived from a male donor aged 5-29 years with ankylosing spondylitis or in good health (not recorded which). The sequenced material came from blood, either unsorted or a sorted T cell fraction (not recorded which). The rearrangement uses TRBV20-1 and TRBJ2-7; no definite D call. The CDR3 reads CSASQYEQYF. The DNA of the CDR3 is TGCAGTGCTAGTCAGTACGAGCAGTACTTC.